The 29 T cell receptor beta chains given below trace back to one sample, sequenced in a study of cytomegalovirus exposure and HLA in healthy donors. It was with 60 Vbeta and 13 Jbeta primers that the PCR ran. The repertoire was sequenced with immunoSEQ multiplex PCR; TCRdb's copy has only in-frame clones and lacks some. The sample has 150,000 to 250,000 clones, 82% seen once. The sequencing sample was made of PBMCs. Source of these receptors: a woman aged 45-65 years in good health and CMV-seropositive.

This chain links TRBV4-2 with TRBJ2-5; TRBD2 aligns across 13 bases. The germline V gene encodes CDR1 LGHNA and CDR2 YNFKEQ. This CDR3 has 18 residues. With V trimmed by 1 base and J by 5 bases, 10 bases remained unmatched. This chain's CDR3 is CASSQAPGTSGVGETQYF. As DNA, the CDR3 is TGTGCCAGCAGCCAAGCCCCCGGGACTAGCGGGGTTGGGGAGACCCAGTACTTC.

This chain connects TRBV5-1 to TRBJ2-1; D is possibly TRBD1 (5 bases). The CDR3 loop spans 16 amino acids. The V end was cut by 0 bases, the J end by 8 bases, with 18 bases between. The germline CDR1 and CDR2 sequences are SGHRS and YFSETQ. The CDR3 DNA reads as TGCGCCAGCAGCTTGGTGTCGGACCCAGGGCGACATGAGCAGTTCTTC. Protein product: CASSLVSDPGRHEQFF.

For the CDR3, the DNA is TGTGCCAGCAGTGATCACTCCCCGGGCAATGAGCAGTTCTTC. It is translated as CASSDHSPGNEQFF. V and J are TRBV2 and TRBJ2-1, with no clear D. Between the trimmed V and J ends, which lost 3 bases and 6 bases, there was a span of 12 bases. CDR3 length: 14 residues. Germline CDR1 and CDR2: SNHLY and FYNNEI.

The genes are TRBV5-6 and TRBJ2-5; perhaps TRBD1 as D (6 bases). The germline CDR1 and CDR2 sequences are SGHDT and YYEEEE. The germline V and J ends were trimmed by 4 bases and 2 bases, with 12 bases remaining between them. This CDR3 spans 14 amino acids. The CDR3 DNA reads as TGTGCCAGCAGCCTGGGGACACCTCAAGAGACCCAGTACTTC. The encoded protein is CASSLGTPQETQYF.

The CDR3 coding sequence is TGTGCCACCTCTATCCTACAGGGGACGGCTTATGGCTACACCTTC. Translating it yields CATSILQGTAYGYTF. The V gene is TRBV2, the J gene TRBJ1-2; 7 nucleotides match TRBD1. This CDR3 comprises 15 residues. V shed 10 bases, J shed 5 bases, and the junction held 16 bases outside the gene matches. Per germline, CDR1 SNHLY and CDR2 FYNNEI.

The chain employs TRBV6-1 and TRBJ1-6; 7 bases fit TRBD1. Germline CDR1 reads MNHNS; CDR2 reads SASEGT. Trimming at V came to 10 bases and at J to 5 bases, leaving 5 bases not matched to a gene. CDR3 length equals 13 residues. DNA for the CDR3: TGTGCCACCAGACAGGGTAATAATTCACCCCTCCACTTT. Translation gives CATRQGNNSPLHF.

The rearrangement links TRBV7-9 to TRBJ1-1, with D hard to call. The CDR3 sequence is 13 residues long. CDR1 and CDR2 (germline): SEHNR, FQNEAQ (reference sequence). Trimming shortened V by 6 bases and J by 1 base, and 9 bases separated the two germline ends. The chain's CDR3 is CASREGANTEAFF. Written as DNA, the CDR3 is TGTGCCAGCAGGGAGGGAGCGAACACTGAAGCTTTCTTT.

The chain combines TRBV11-2 with TRBJ2-7; 13 positions match TRBD2. Germline CDR1 SGHAT, CDR2 FQNNGV. V gave up 4 bases and J gave up 5 bases; unmatched junction bases: 8. The CDR3 totals 16 residues. The CDR3 spells CASSSRTSGRVNEQYF. The DNA for the CDR3 is TGTGCCAGCAGCTCCAGGACTAGCGGGAGAGTCAACGAGCAGTACTTC.

J is TRBJ2-6 and V is TRBV19, with D unclear. From germline, CDR1 is LNHDA and CDR2 SQIVND (reference sequence). The CDR3 consists of 15 residues. Deletions cut 4 bases from V and 4 bases from J, with 11 bases between. CDR3 region: CASSTQDGGANVLTF. The CDR3 DNA reads TGTGCCAGTAGTACCCAAGATGGCGGGGCCAACGTCCTGACTTTC.

The chain is built from TRBV7-6 and TRBJ2-3, with 8 bases fitting TRBD1. J gave up 4 bases and V 5 bases, and 5 bases lay outside the gene matches. This CDR3 region has 14 residues. Germline assignment: CDR1 SGHVS and CDR2 FNYEAQ. The CDR3 DNA reads TGTGCCAGCAGCAAACAGGGGGTTGCAGATACGCAGTATTTT. Protein: CASSKQGVADTQYF.

This chain connects TRBV19 to TRBJ2-7; TRBD2 agrees at 13 bases. This CDR3 is built from 18 residues. Unmatched junction bases numbered 8, after V lost 3 bases and J lost 0 bases. Germline CDR1 and CDR2: LNHDA and SQIVND (reference sequence). CDR3 nucleotide sequence: TGTGCCAGTAGTATCGGGGGGACTAGCGGGACCCACTCCTACGAGCAGTACTTC. This sequence encodes CASSIGGTSGTHSYEQYF.

The V call is TRBV4-1, the J call TRBJ2-5; 9 bases align to TRBD1. Germline V gene lookup returns CDR1 MGHRA and CDR2 YSYEKL. CDR3 length: 15 amino acids. Trimming cost V 3 bases and J 3 bases; bases outside gene matches: 5. CDR3 in DNA: TGCGCCAGCAGCCAGGAGGACAGGGGCAAAGAGACCCAGTACTTC. It encodes CASSQEDRGKETQYF.

The V gene is TRBV5-1, the J gene TRBJ2-5, with TRBD1 matching 9 bases. The J call may be wrong; the DNA end is better matched by TRBJ2-7. The CDR3 is 16 amino acids. Germline assignment: CDR1 SGHRS and CDR2 YFSETQ. The CDR3 coding sequence is TGCGCCAGCAGCTTGTCTGGGACAGGGTCCCCCTACGAGCAGTACTTC. Translating it yields CASSLSGTGSPYEQYF.

The chain has TRBV5-1 and TRBJ1-2; D may be TRBD1 (6 bases). This CDR3 is 13 amino acids long. Germline V gives CDR1 SGHRS, CDR2 YFSETQ. Between the trimmed V and J ends, which lost 4 bases and 5 bases, there was a span of 12 bases. The CDR3 here is CASSPDSSYGYTF. CDR3 DNA sequence: TGCGCCAGCAGCCCGGACAGTTCGTATGGCTACACCTTC.

V is TRBV11-3 and J is TRBJ2-1; possible D gene TRBD2, 5 bases. The CDR3 totals 14 residues. The germline V gene has CDR1 SGHNT and CDR2 YENEEA. Trimming cost V 3 bases and J 8 bases, with 14 bases left between them. The CDR3 sequence: CASSLSSVGDEQFF. DNA of the CDR3: TGTGCCAGCAGCTTGTCCTCTGTGGGAGATGAGCAGTTCTTC.

The V and J genes are TRBV25-1 and TRBJ2-3; TRBD2 is a possible D gene (5 bases). This CDR3 region has 17 residues. Trimming shortened V by 1 base and J by 5 bases, and 19 bases separated the two germline ends. Per the germline V gene, CDR1 is MGHDK and CDR2 is SYGVNS. CDR3 loop: CASSESGSAPSGDTQYF. The CDR3 region has the DNA TGTGCCAGCAGTGAATCGGGTAGCGCACCATCGGGAGATACGCAGTATTTT. Full variable domain (missing parts from reference TRBV25-1 and TRBJ2-3): EADIYQTPRYLVIGTGKKITLECSQTMGHDKMYWYQQDPGMELHLIHYSYGVNSTEKGDLSSESTVSRIRTEHFPLTLESARPSHTSQYLCASSESGSAPSGDTQYFGPGTRLTVL.

The chain uses TRBV15 and TRBJ2-4; D is possibly TRBD1 (6 bases). Per germline, CDR1 LNHNV and CDR2 YYDKDF (reference sequence). Trimming removed 4 bases at V and 0 bases at J, with 13 bases between. CDR3 length: 16 residues. As DNA, the CDR3 is TGTGCCACCAGCACTAGGACAGCGCTAGCCAAAAACATTCAGTACTTC. The encoded protein is CATSTRTALAKNIQYF.

The chain joins TRBV10-3 to TRBJ1-1; D is uncertain. The CDR3 totals 13 residues. In germline, CDR1 is ENHRY, CDR2 SYGVKD. V was trimmed by 6 bases and J by 3 bases, leaving 11 bases between them. The CDR3 spells CAIRADGDTEAFF. The DNA for the CDR3 is TGTGCCATCAGAGCAGACGGGGACACTGAAGCTTTCTTT.

There are a few counts of this clone. The same CDR3 can be traced to other DNA sequences in this sample. The chain is built from TRBV11-3 and TRBJ2-2, with D tentatively TRBD2 (6 bases). V was trimmed by 4 bases and J by 5 bases, leaving 14 bases between them. CDR1 and CDR2 (germline): SGHNT, YENEEA. The CDR3 runs to 15 residues. The DNA for the CDR3 is TGTGCCAGCAGCTCCCGGGGGAGAGGGACCGGGGAGCTGTTTTTT. It encodes CASSSRGRGTGELFF.

As regards this clone: One end of the junction varies from germline; a read error may be responsible. V and J are TRBV5-4 and TRBJ2-6, with D maybe TRBD2 (6 bases). The CDR3 runs to 16 residues. The germline CDR1 and CDR2 sequences are SGHNT and YYREEE (reference sequence). In DNA, the CDR3 is TGTGCCAGCAGTCGGCCAGGGAGGTCTGGGGCCAACGGCCTGACTTTC. Its protein is CASSRPGRSGANGLTF.

J is TRBJ2-3 and V is TRBV5-1, with 10 bases aligning to TRBD2. The V and J ends lost 4 bases and 5 bases, in that order; junction bases with no gene match: 4. The CDR3 length is 14 residues. From germline, CDR1 is SGHRS and CDR2 YFSETQ. The CDR3 DNA follows: TGCGCCAGCAGCCGGGGACTAGCGTTAGATACGCAGTATTTT. Translation gives CASSRGLALDTQYF.

About this clone itself: Additional DNA sequences in this sample encode the identical CDR3. CDR3 bases: TGTGCCAGCTCACCCGGTGCTACTAATGAAAAACTGTTTTTT. This sequence encodes CASSPGATNEKLFF. This chain links TRBV18 with TRBJ1-4; D not resolved. Trimming took off 3 bases at V and 2 bases at J, with 7 bases between the two ends. The CDR3 has 14 amino acids. CDR1 and CDR2 (germline): KGHSH, LQKENI.

The chain employs TRBV4-2 and TRBJ2-1, with a possible D match to TRBD1 (5 bases). Between the trimmed V and J ends, which lost 3 bases and 6 bases, there was a span of 9 bases. Per germline, CDR1 LGHNA and CDR2 YNFKEQ. The CDR3 spans 13 residues. CDR3 DNA: TGTGCCAGCAGCCATACTCAGGGCAATGAGCAGTTCTTC. Protein sequence: CASSHTQGNEQFF.

The rearrangement links TRBV29-1 to TRBJ2-3, with TRBD1 identical over 9 bases. V lost 6 bases and J lost 3; bases outside the gene matches: 10. Per germline, CDR1 SQVTM and CDR2 ANQGSEA. The CDR3 extends over 15 amino acids. In nucleotides, the CDR3 is TGCAGCGTCACTCTTACCGGGACAGGGACAGATACGCAGTATTTT. It yields the protein CSVTLTGTGTDTQYF.

This clone showed up just once. The chain uses TRBV6-5 and TRBJ2-5, with 7 bases lining up with TRBD1. Trimming took 9 bases from V and 5 from J; bases not matched to a gene: 9. In germline, CDR1 is MNHEY, CDR2 SVGAGI. The CDR3 has 13 amino acids. The DNA of the CDR3 is TGTGCCAGTCGGACAGGAAAGTCGGAGACCCAGTACTTC. Translating it yields CASRTGKSETQYF.

The chain has TRBV5-4 and TRBJ2-2; the match to TRBD2 covers 12 bases. The CDR3 consists of 17 residues. The junction had 3 bases not matched to a gene; V was cut back by 0 bases and J by 3 bases. Per germline, CDR1 SGHNT and CDR2 YYREEE (reference sequence). The CDR3 DNA reads as TGTGCCAGCAGCTTGGGGACTAGCGGGGCGGACACCGGGGAGCTGTTTTTT. Translating gives CASSLGTSGADTGELFF.

This clone was picked up one time. The rearrangement uses TRBV7-2 and TRBJ1-3, with D perhaps TRBD1 (5 bases). The V end was cut by 8 bases, the J end by 0 bases, with 14 bases between. Germline V lookup: CDR1 SGHTA, CDR2 FQGNSA. The CDR3 runs to 15 residues. The CDR3 reads CASSKGASSGNTIYF. CDR3 in DNA: TGTGCCAGCTCGAAAGGGGCGAGCTCTGGAAACACCATATATTTT.

The chain employs TRBV10-2 and TRBJ1-2, with a weak D call TRBD1 (6 bases). Germline V gives CDR1 WSHSY, CDR2 SAAADI. V gave up 6 bases and J gave up 3 bases, with 14 bases separating them. The CDR3 runs 14 residues. CDR3 amino acids: CASRPRDTYYGYTF. The DNA for the CDR3 is TGCGCCAGCAGGCCTAGGGACACCTACTATGGCTACACCTTC.

V gene TRBV5-1 combines with J gene TRBJ2-1, with 9 bases that match TRBD2. V gave up 2 bases and J gave up 6 bases; unmatched junction bases: 6. The CDR3 is made up of 15 amino acids. In germline, CDR1 is SGHRS, CDR2 YFSETQ. CDR3 sequence (DNA): TGCGCCAGCAGCTTATGGGCGGGGGGGCCCAATGAGCAGTTCTTC. As protein: CASSLWAGGPNEQFF.